The 21 T cell receptor beta chains listed next were all sequenced from one sample in a study of shared clonotypes between healthy human individuals. Clones were read by immunoSEQ multiplex PCR, and TCRdb kept only the in-frame ones, dropping some. Of about 1,500,000 clones in the sample, 96% were seen once. The sample was naive CD4+ T cells sorted from blood. Subset indicated: CD45RA+ positively selected. The receptors come from a man aged 25 to 45 in good health.

CDR3 in amino acids: CASSEAHGQGSEKLFF. In DNA form, the CDR3 reads TGTGCCAGCAGTGAAGCCCACGGACAGGGTAGTGAAAAACTGTTTTTT. The chain is built from TRBV6-1 and TRBJ1-4, with 8 bases matching TRBD1. J gave up 7 bases and V 0 bases, and 7 bases lay outside the gene matches. This CDR3 contains 16 residues. Germline CDR1 is MNHNS and CDR2 is SASEGT.

This chain links TRBV27 with TRBJ2-3; 12 positions agree with TRBD2. The germline V gene has CDR1 MNHEY and CDR2 SMNVEV (reference sequence). V lost 10 bases, J lost 2 bases, and 13 bases stayed unmatched. This CDR3 region has 17 residues. CDR3 region: CATKLGASGRATDTQYF. CDR3 coding DNA: TGTGCCACCAAGCTGGGGGCTAGCGGGAGGGCCACAGATACGCAGTATTTT.

The chain links TRBV6-5 to TRBJ2-3, with 8 bases identical to TRBD1. Germline CDR1 is MNHEY and CDR2 is SVGAGI. The CDR3 totals 14 residues. V shed 2 bases and J 8 bases; nucleotides not matched to a gene: 6. The DNA of the CDR3 is TGTGCCAGCAGTTACCGTGAACAGGGGGTTACGCAGTATTTT. It specifies CASSYREQGVTQYF.

The rearrangement joins TRBV28 to TRBJ2-1; 9 nucleotides agree with TRBD2. The CDR3 sequence is 15 residues long. With V trimmed by 3 bases and J by 6 bases, 6 bases remained unmatched. The germline V gene has CDR1 MDHEN and CDR2 SYDVKM. In nucleotides, the CDR3 is TGTGCCAGCAGTTTGACTAGCGGATACATCAATGAGCAGTTCTTC. It codes for CASSLTSGYINEQFF.

The chain couples TRBV29-1 to TRBJ1-4; D might be TRBD1 (6 bases). The ends were cut back, 3 bases at V and 13 bases at J, with 12 bases in the middle. The germline V gene has CDR1 SQVTM and CDR2 ANQGSEA. The CDR3 spans 11 residues. CDR3 DNA sequence: TGCAGCGTTGAGGGGAGGGGGAGACTGTTTTTT. It codes for CSVEGRGRLFF.

In its sample, this clone was seen once. This sequence joins TRBV6-1 and TRBJ2-3, with 7 bases matching TRBD2. The CDR3 runs 14 residues. J lost 5 bases, V lost 6 bases, and 8 bases had no gene match. CDR1 and CDR2 (germline): MNHNS, SASEGT. Written as DNA, the CDR3 is TGTGCCAGCAGGTTAGCGGGCGGGGGAGATACGCAGTATTTT. It codes for CASRLAGGGDTQYF.

This clone appeared a few times. The chain links TRBV10-1 to TRBJ1-1; the D gene is possibly TRBD1 (6 bases). V was pared by 2 bases and J by 3 bases, with 13 bases between. Germline V CDR1 and CDR2: WNHNN, SYGVQD (reference sequence). The CDR3 contains 15 residues. The CDR3 DNA sequence: TGCGCCAGCAGTGAGGCAGGGGCCCCTGACACTGAAGCTTTCTTT. Encoded protein: CASSEAGAPDTEAFF.

The J gene is TRBJ2-1, the V gene TRBV5-1; 8 nucleotides align to TRBD1. The J segment lost 0 bases and the V segment lost 2 bases, leaving 7 bases of the junction unmatched. CDR3 length: 17 amino acids. CDR1 is SGHRS and CDR2 is YFSETQ in the germline V gene. The CDR3 nucleotides read TGCGCCAGCAGCTTTGGGACAGGACGGAGCTCCTACAATGAGCAGTTCTTC. Its protein product is CASSFGTGRSSYNEQFF.

This clone was seen more than once but under ten times. The rearrangement links TRBV7-3 to TRBJ1-1; D perhaps matches TRBD1 (6 bases). Looked up from germline, CDR1 is SGHTA and CDR2 is FQGTGA. There are 13 residues in the CDR3. V lost 3 bases, J lost 3 bases, and 8 bases lay in between. The CDR3 sequence is CASSFQGHTEAFF. Here the CDR3 DNA reads TGTGCCAGCAGCTTCCAGGGGCACACTGAAGCTTTCTTT. The whole variable domain, remainder taken from reference TRBV7-3 and TRBJ1-1, is GAGVSQTPSNKVTEKGKYVELRCDPISGHTALYWYRQSLGQGPEFLIYFQGTGAADDSGLPNDRFFAVRPEGSVSTLKIQRTERGDSAVYLCASSFQGHTEAFFGQGTRLTVV.

The CDR3 is CASSLDTGRSYNEQFF. The CDR3 DNA sequence: TGTGCCAGCAGCTTAGATACAGGGAGGTCCTACAATGAGCAGTTCTTC. The chain uses TRBV11-3 and TRBJ2-1; D is tentatively TRBD1 or TRBD2 (6 bases each). The CDR3 sequence is 16 residues long. CDR1 SGHNT and CDR2 YENEEA come from the germline V gene. Trimming left V 0 bases short and J 1 base short, with 10 bases between.

The chain joins TRBV5-1 to TRBJ2-1, with a possible D match to TRBD1 (5 bases). The germline V and J ends were trimmed by 5 bases and 5 bases, with 20 bases remaining between them. The CDR3 totals 16 residues. The V gene's germline CDR1 is SGHRS and CDR2 YFSETQ. The CDR3: CASSYLIPGLHNEQFF. The CDR3, as DNA: TGCGCCAGCAGTTACCTAATCCCAGGGCTACACAATGAGCAGTTCTTC.

The V and J genes are TRBV14 and TRBJ2-7, with D unresolved. Germline loops: CDR1 SGHDN, CDR2 FVKESK. The V end was cut by 0 bases, the J end by 6 bases, with 3 bases between. The CDR3 spans 11 residues. The CDR3 region is CASSQDAEQYF. DNA for the CDR3: TGTGCCAGCAGCCAAGATGCCGAGCAGTACTTC.

This clone was detected only once. The chain uses TRBV27 and TRBJ2-7; 16 positions match TRBD2. Germline lookup yields CDR1 MNHEY and CDR2 SMNVEV (reference sequence). Germline trimming cut 5 bases from V and 0 bases from J; bases unmatched to any gene: 13. The CDR3 consists of 20 residues. The CDR3 loop is CASSPTSRGLAGGPSYEQYF. CDR3 nucleotides: TGTGCCAGCAGTCCGACCTCCAGGGGACTAGCGGGAGGGCCCTCCTACGAGCAGTACTTC.

V is TRBV11-3 and J is TRBJ1-1; unclear D gene. The V end lost 4 bases, the J end lost 1 base, and 10 bases lay between the germline ends. Germline V CDR1 and CDR2: SGHNT, YENEEA. The CDR3 loop spans 14 amino acids. For the CDR3, the DNA is TGTGCCAGCAGCTCGGACGGAGAGAACACTGAAGCTTTCTTT. It specifies CASSSDGENTEAFF.

This sequence joins TRBV9 and TRBJ2-6, with 9 bases identical to TRBD1. The CDR3 covers 17 residues. Looked up from germline, CDR1 is SGDLS and CDR2 is YYNGEE. The junction had 5 bases not matched to a gene; V was cut back by 4 bases and J by 0 bases. Here the CDR3 reads CASSTRDRVSGANVLTF. The CDR3 bases are TGTGCCAGCAGCACCCGGGACAGGGTCTCTGGGGCCAACGTCCTGACTTTC.

The gene calls are TRBV5-4 and TRBJ1-1, with D tentatively TRBD1 (6 bases). V dropped 1 base and J dropped 5 bases, with 21 bases sitting between them. The germline CDR1 and CDR2 sequences are SGHNT and YYREEE (reference sequence). This CDR3 is built from 17 residues. CDR3 in DNA: TGTGCCAGCAGCTTGACAGGCAGGGGAGGGCCGGGAACTGAAGCTTTCTTT. This codes for CASSLTGRGGPGTEAFF.

The chain couples TRBV9 to TRBJ2-5, with TRBD1 matching 8 bases. V was clipped by 0 bases and J by 5 bases; unmatched bases: 6. CDR3 length equals 15 residues. The germline gives CDR1 SGDLS, CDR2 YYNGEE. The CDR3 nucleotides read TGTGCCAGCAGCGTAGGAGACAGGGGTTGGGAGACCCAGTACTTC. Its translation is CASSVGDRGWETQYF.

The rearrangement joins TRBV27 to TRBJ2-4; 7 nucleotides align to TRBD2. The CDR3 runs 14 residues. Trimming removed 8 bases from V and 9 bases from J; junction bases left unmatched: 13. Looked up from germline, CDR1 is MNHEY and CDR2 is SMNVEV (reference sequence). Written as DNA, the CDR3 is TGTGCCAGCCGCCTGGGGCGGGAGATCGGCATTCAGTACTTC. Amino acids: CASRLGREIGIQYF.

The V call is TRBV7-6, the J call TRBJ1-1, with 8 bases aligning to TRBD1. Germline V gives CDR1 SGHVS, CDR2 FNYEAQ. The CDR3 runs 16 residues. After removal of 3 bases from V and 1 base from J, the junction contained 7 bases not matched to a gene. The CDR3 reads CASSFAEGTGNTEAFF. In DNA, the CDR3 is TGTGCCAGCAGCTTTGCAGAAGGGACAGGGAACACTGAAGCTTTCTTT.

The gene calls are TRBV6-1 and TRBJ2-7; D is possibly TRBD2 (5 bases). The CDR3 runs 12 residues. Germline CDR1 MNHNS, CDR2 SASEGT. Trimming removed 6 bases from V and 9 bases from J, with 15 bases in between. In DNA, the CDR3 is TGTGCCAGCAGCGTTAGTCGGGAAGGGCAGTACTTC. This sequence encodes CASSVSREGQYF.

The chain is built from TRBV11-3 and TRBJ2-3, with D possibly matching TRBD1 (6 bases). V was clipped by 4 bases and J by 6 bases, with 14 bases between them. Germline assignment: CDR1 SGHNT and CDR2 YENEEA. The CDR3 is 14 amino acids. This CDR3 reads CASSSTGPNDTQYF. The CDR3 DNA reads as TGTGCCAGCAGCTCGACAGGTCCAAATGATACGCAGTATTTT.